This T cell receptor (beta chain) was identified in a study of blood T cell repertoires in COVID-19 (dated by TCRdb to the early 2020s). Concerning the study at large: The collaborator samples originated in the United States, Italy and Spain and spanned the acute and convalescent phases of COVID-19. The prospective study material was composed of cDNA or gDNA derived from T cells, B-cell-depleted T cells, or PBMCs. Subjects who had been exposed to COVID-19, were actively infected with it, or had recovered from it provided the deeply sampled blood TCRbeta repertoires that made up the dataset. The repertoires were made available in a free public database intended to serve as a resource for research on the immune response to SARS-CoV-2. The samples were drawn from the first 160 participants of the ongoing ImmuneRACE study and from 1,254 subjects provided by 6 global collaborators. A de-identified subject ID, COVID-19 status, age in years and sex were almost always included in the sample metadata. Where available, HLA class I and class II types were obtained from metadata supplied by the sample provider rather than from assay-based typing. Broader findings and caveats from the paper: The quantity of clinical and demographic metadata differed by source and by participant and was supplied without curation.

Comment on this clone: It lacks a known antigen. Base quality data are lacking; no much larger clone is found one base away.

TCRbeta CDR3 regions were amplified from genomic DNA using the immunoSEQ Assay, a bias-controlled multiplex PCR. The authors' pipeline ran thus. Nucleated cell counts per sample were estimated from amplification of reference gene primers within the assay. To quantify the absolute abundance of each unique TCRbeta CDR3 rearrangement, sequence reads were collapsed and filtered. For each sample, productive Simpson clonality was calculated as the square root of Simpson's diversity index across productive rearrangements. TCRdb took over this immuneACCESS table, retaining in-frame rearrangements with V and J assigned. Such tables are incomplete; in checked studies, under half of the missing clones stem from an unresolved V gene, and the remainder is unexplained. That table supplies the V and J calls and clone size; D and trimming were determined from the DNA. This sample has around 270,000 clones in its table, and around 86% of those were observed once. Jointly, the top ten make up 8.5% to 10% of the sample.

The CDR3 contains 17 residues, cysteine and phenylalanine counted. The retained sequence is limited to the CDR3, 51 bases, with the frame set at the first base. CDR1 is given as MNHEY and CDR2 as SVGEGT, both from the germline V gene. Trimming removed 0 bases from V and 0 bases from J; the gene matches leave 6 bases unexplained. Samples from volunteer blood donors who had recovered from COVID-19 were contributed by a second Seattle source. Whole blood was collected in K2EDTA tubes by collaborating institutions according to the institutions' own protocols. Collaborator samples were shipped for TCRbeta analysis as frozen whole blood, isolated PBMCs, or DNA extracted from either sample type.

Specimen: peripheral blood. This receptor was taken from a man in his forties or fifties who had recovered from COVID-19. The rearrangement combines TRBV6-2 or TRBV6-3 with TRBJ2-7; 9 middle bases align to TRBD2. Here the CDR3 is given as CASSYSLGREGSYEQYF. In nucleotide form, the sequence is TGTGCCAGCAGTTACTCCCTAGGGCGGGAGGGCTCCTACGAGCAGTACTTC.